The 22 T cell receptor beta chains below come from one sample, sequenced in a study of a mutant IDH1 vaccine in newly diagnosed glioma. Time point described: baseline, week 1 (first vaccination visit). Treatment of the sample: pre-vaccination baseline after standard-of-care therapy. Measured with immunoSEQ multiplex PCR; TCRdb has only the in-frame clones, and not every one. The sample includes roughly 25,000 clones, 90% to 95% of them seen just once. Sequencing used PBMCs, obtained from a glioma patient treated with radiotherapy, temozolomide or both. The receptors derive from a man aged 25-45 years with glioma.

The CDR3 loop is CASSLGRPVQLGEQFF. The CDR3 nucleotides are TGTGCCAGCAGCTTAGGAAGGCCGGTACAGTTAGGTGAGCAGTTCTTC. The chain uses TRBV7-2 and TRBJ2-1; D not resolved. With 1 base removed from V and 9 bases from J, the gap between germline ends came to 19 bases. The CDR3 is 16 amino acids. The germline V gene encodes CDR1 SGHTA and CDR2 FQGNSA.

This chain links TRBV7-9 with TRBJ2-7; the D is unclear. The CDR3 spans 14 residues. V lost 1 base and J 8 bases, leaving 15 bases between the germline ends. Per germline, CDR1 SEHNR and CDR2 FQNEAQ (reference sequence). The CDR3 region is CASSLGGSASKQYF. Written as DNA, the CDR3 is TGTGCCAGCAGCTTAGGTGGTTCCGCTTCGAAGCAGTACTTC.

The chain combines TRBV6-5 with TRBJ2-6; no clear D. The V gene lost 0 bases and the J gene lost 5 bases, with 2 bases spanning the gap. The CDR3 consists of 13 residues. Per germline, CDR1 MNHEY and CDR2 SVGAGI. The CDR3 region is CASSYSRANVLTF. The CDR3 coding sequence is TGTGCCAGCAGTTACTCGAGGGCCAACGTCCTGACTTTC.

This chain joins TRBV18 and TRBJ1-2; a weak D match, TRBD1 (5 bases). Between the trimmed V and J ends, which lost 2 bases and 2 bases, there was a span of 12 bases. The CDR3 consists of 15 residues. Germline lookup yields CDR1 KGHSH and CDR2 LQKENI. Written as DNA, the CDR3 is TGTGCCAGCTCACCAGGGACGAGAGGGAACTATGGCTACACCTTC. It is translated as CASSPGTRGNYGYTF.

The J gene is TRBJ2-5, the V gene TRBV27; 7 nucleotides agree with TRBD2. The end of the DNA aligns better with TRBJ2-7, so the J call may be wrong. CDR3 length equals 13 residues. Germline-derived CDR1 and CDR2 are MNHEY and SMNVEV (reference sequence). The CDR3 DNA reads as TGTGCCAGCAGCCCAACTAGCGAGTACGAGCAGTACTTC. Protein: CASSPTSEYEQYF.

The J gene is TRBJ2-3, the V gene TRBV6-1, with D maybe TRBD1 (6 bases). The V and J ends lost 4 bases and 4 bases respectively, with 15 bases between them. This CDR3 has 15 residues. Germline V gene sequence: CDR1 MNHNS, CDR2 SASEGT. The CDR3 nucleotides read TGTGCCAGCAGTGTTCAGAGGGGGAGCGCAGATACGCAGTATTTT. Translating gives CASSVQRGSADTQYF.

This chain connects TRBV7-2 to TRBJ2-1, with unresolved D. This CDR3 spans 11 amino acids. V was trimmed by 5 bases and J by 5 bases, leaving 4 bases between them. The germline V gene has CDR1 SGHTA and CDR2 FQGNSA. The CDR3 bases are TGTGCCAGCAGCCCGGACAATGAGCAGTTCTTC. Residues: CASSPDNEQFF.

The CDR3 loop is CASSTRGDNNEQFF. DNA of the CDR3: TGTGCCAGCAGTACCCGGGGGGACAACAATGAGCAGTTCTTC. The chain links TRBV6-6 to TRBJ2-1, with D possibly being TRBD2 (7 bases). The CDR3 runs 14 residues. In germline, CDR1 is MNHNY, CDR2 SVGAGI (reference sequence). V dropped 5 bases and J dropped 5 bases, with 13 bases sitting between them.

The V call is TRBV7-7, the J call TRBJ2-2; 12 bases map to TRBD2. Germline values: CDR1 SSHAT, CDR2 FNYEAQ (reference sequence). V shed 5 bases and J 6 bases; nucleotides not matched to a gene: 4. The CDR3 sequence is 15 residues long. The DNA of the CDR3 is TGTGCCAGCAGCCATCTAGCGGGAGGGTCCGGGGAGCTGTTTTTT. This gives the protein CASSHLAGGSGELFF.

The J gene is TRBJ1-1, the V gene TRBV9; D gene uncertain. The CDR3 has 14 amino acids. Between the trimmed V and J ends, which lost 0 bases and 1 base, there was a span of 7 bases. Germline CDR1 reads SGDLS; CDR2 reads YYNGEE. The CDR3 bases are TGTGCCAGCAGCGTAGGTGGCGAGAACACTGAAGCTTTCTTT. The encoded protein is CASSVGGENTEAFF.

This CDR3 is CASSTKGFSNQPQHF. The DNA for the CDR3 is TGTGCCAGCAGTACCAAGGGCTTTAGCAATCAGCCCCAGCATTTT. This chain links TRBV27 with TRBJ1-5; D ambiguous. The CDR3 contains 15 residues. From germline, CDR1 is MNHEY and CDR2 SMNVEV (reference sequence). The V and J ends lost 5 bases and 0 bases respectively, with 11 bases between them.

The J gene is TRBJ1-4, the V gene TRBV30; a possible D gene is TRBD1 (6 bases). CDR1 GTSNPN and CDR2 SVGIG come from the germline V gene (reference sequence). The V and J ends lost 2 bases and 11 bases respectively, with 15 bases between them. The CDR3 sequence is 13 residues long. The CDR3 spells CAWSTGPSGKLFF. As DNA, the CDR3 is TGTGCCTGGAGTACAGGGCCTTCTGGGAAACTGTTTTTT.

This clone was observed a few times. This chain links TRBV10-3 with TRBJ2-3; a possible D gene is TRBD1 (6 bases). Trimming stripped 6 bases from V and 2 bases from J, with 18 bases between. There are 16 residues in the CDR3. Germline CDR1 and CDR2: ENHRY and SYGVKD. CDR3 in amino acids: CAISGQNLPTTDTQYF. CDR3 nucleotides: TGTGCCATCAGCGGACAGAATCTCCCCACCACAGATACGCAGTATTTT.

The chain recombines TRBV18 with TRBJ1-1; D is unresolved. The CDR3 loop spans 12 amino acids. Trimming removed 3 bases at V and 5 bases at J, with 7 bases between. The germline V gene encodes CDR1 KGHSH and CDR2 LQKENI. The CDR3 region is CASSPMGTEAFF. The CDR3 coding sequence is TGTGCCAGCTCACCGATGGGGACTGAAGCTTTCTTT. The entire variable domain, with the rest obtained from reference TRBV18 and TRBJ1-1, is as follows: NAGVMQNPRHLVRRRGQEARLRCSPMKGHSHVYWYRQLPEEGLKFMVYLQKENIIDESGMPKERFSAEFPKEGPSILRIQQVVRGDSAAYFCASSPMGTEAFFGQGTRLTVV.

The sample holds one count of this clone. This chain joins TRBV7-6 and TRBJ1-1, with D hard to call. Germline V CDR1 and CDR2: SGHVS, FNYEAQ. The CDR3 has 11 amino acids. Trimming pared 5 bases from V and 11 bases from J, leaving 12 bases between. CDR3 in amino acids: CASSEGGAAFF. The CDR3 DNA is TGTGCCAGCAGCGAGGGTGGCGCGGCTTTCTTT.

J is TRBJ2-1 and V is TRBV25-1; 10 nucleotides line up with TRBD2. The CDR3 sequence is 14 residues long. Germline trimming cut 4 bases from V and 8 bases from J; bases unmatched to any gene: 5. CDR1 and CDR2 from the germline V gene are MGHDK and SYGVNS. In DNA, the CDR3 is TGTGCCAGCAGTGCGGGCAGCGGGAGGGATGAGCAGTTCTTC. It specifies CASSAGSGRDEQFF.

This chain joins TRBV7-6 and TRBJ1-4; TRBD1 matches at 8 bases. This CDR3 is 15 amino acids long. CDR1 and CDR2 from the germline V gene are SGHVS and FNYEAQ. With V trimmed by 5 bases and J by 5 bases, 7 bases remained unmatched. CDR3 protein: CASSTETGANEKLFF. The DNA for the CDR3 is TGTGCCAGCAGCACCGAGACAGGGGCGAATGAAAAACTGTTTTTT. Filled out from reference TRBV7-6 and TRBJ1-4, the complete variable domain reads GAGVSQSPRYKVTKRGQDVALRCDPISGHVSLYWYRQALGQGPEFLTYFNYEAQQDKSGLPNDRFSAERPEGSISTLTIQRTEQRDSAMYRCASSTETGANEKLFFGSGTQLSVL.

The chain employs TRBV5-1 and TRBJ2-1; TRBD2 aligns across 12 bases. The CDR3 consists of 15 residues. Germline V gene lookup returns CDR1 SGHRS and CDR2 YFSETQ. V shed 4 bases, J shed 8 bases, and the junction held 7 bases outside the gene matches. Here the CDR3 reads CASSPSSGRGDEQFF. CDR3 DNA: TGCGCCAGCAGCCCATCTAGCGGGAGGGGCGATGAGCAGTTCTTC.

The V and J genes are TRBV15 and TRBJ2-4; D may correspond to TRBD1 or TRBD2 (5 bases each). Germline V gene sequence: CDR1 LNHNV, CDR2 YYDKDF (reference sequence). The CDR3 consists of 16 residues. V dropped 0 bases and J dropped 2 bases, with 11 bases sitting between them. Written as DNA, the CDR3 is TGTGCCACCAGCAGAGATAACGGGGCGTCCAAAAACATTCAGTACTTC. This translates into CATSRDNGASKNIQYF.

The chain joins TRBV2 to TRBJ1-1; 7 bases line up with TRBD1. V shed 4 bases and J 7 bases; nucleotides not matched to a gene: 12. There are 15 residues in the CDR3. CDR1 and CDR2 (germline): SNHLY, FYNNEI. In nucleotides, the CDR3 is TGTGCCAGCAGTGCCTACGACAGGGTTATGGATGAAGCTTTCTTT. Protein: CASSAYDRVMDEAFF.

V and J are TRBV5-1 and TRBJ1-1; tentative D call: TRBD1 (5 bases). The CDR3 extends over 14 amino acids. The V and J ends lost 0 bases and 7 bases respectively, with 13 bases between them. Germline CDR1 is SGHRS and CDR2 is YFSETQ. Written as DNA, the CDR3 is TGCGCCAGCAGCTTGGAACAGACGGGGGGTGAAGCTTTCTTT. Amino acid sequence: CASSLEQTGGEAFF.

The V gene is TRBV7-9, the J gene TRBJ2-6, with D possibly being TRBD1 (5 bases). Looked up from germline, CDR1 is SEHNR and CDR2 is FQNEAQ (reference sequence). The CDR3 loop spans 17 amino acids. V lost 5 bases and J lost 0, with 14 bases in between. Here the CDR3 DNA reads TGTGCCAGCAGCCAACAAACCGACAGCTCTGGGGCCAACGTCCTGACTTTC. Translation: CASSQQTDSSGANVLTF.